These T cell receptor beta chains were read from a single sample in a study of T-cell reconstitution after alpha-beta-depleted transplantation in children. One entry per CDR3 protein, called by TCRdb with MiXCR from the PCR reads. Of 250,000 to 400,000 distinct CDR3 sequences listed, about a quarter are singletons. The sequencing here drew on PBMCs, mostly from graft donor cells, taken 180 days after TCRalphabeta/CD19-depleted stem cell transplant. The receptors were gathered from a male patient aged 10 to 17 who had a stem cell transplant for acute lymphoblastic leukemia, so the T cells may come from the graft donor. CDR3s include the opening cysteine and the closing phenylalanine or tryptophan. The D gene is left open where the match is weak. Size is omitted from some rows. Given values are once, few, many or a class for expanded clones.

NA,NA,TRBV5-1,TRBJ2-2,CASGPNTGELFF,TGCGCCAGCGGACCGAACACCGGGGAGCTGTTTTTT
NA,many,TRBV4-1,TRBJ2-2,CASSLLGGQPNTGELFF,TGCGCCAGCAGCCTCCTAGGTGGACAACCGAACACCGGGGAGCTGTTTTTT
TRBD2,NA,TRBV15,TRBJ2-3,CATSTTMLAGGYTDTQYF,TGTGCCACCAGCACTACTATGTTAGCGGGAGGCTACACAGATACGCAGTATTTT
TRBD1,NA,TRBV27,TRBJ1-5,CASSFQATGSGNQPQHF,TGTGCCAGCAGTTTCCAGGCGACAGGGTCGGGCAATCAGCCCCAGCATTTT
NA,NA,TRBV12-3/TRBV12-4,TRBJ2-3,CASSFGRSRTDTQYF,TGTGCCAGCAGTTTTGGCCGTTCGCGCACAGATACGCAGTATTTT
NA,once,TRBV10-3,TRBJ2-5,CAISERTPMGTQYF,TGTGCCATCAGTGAAAGGACTCCGATGGGGACCCAGTACTTC
TRBD2,NA,TRBV29-1,TRBJ2-2,CSVRLAGGSGNTGELFF,TGCAGCGTCAGACTAGCGGGAGGGTCGGGTAACACCGGGGAGCTGTTTTTT
NA,NA,TRBV5-1,TRBJ2-1,CASRGPWSGHSSYNEQFF,TGCGCCAGCAGGGGACCGTGGAGCGGGCACAGCTCCTACAATGAGCAGTTCTTC
NA,NA,TRBV18,TRBJ2-6,CASSSRGAPGANVLTF,TGTGCCAGCTCCTCTAGAGGGGCGCCCGGGGCCAACGTCCTGACTTTC
TRBD2,NA,TRBV2,TRBJ2-2,CASVGLARVGELFF,TGTGCCAGCGTGGGACTAGCCCGAGTCGGGGAGCTGTTTTTT
NA,few,TRBV5-1,TRBJ2-1,CASSLTARTYNEQFF,TGCGCCAGCAGCTTGACAGCGAGAACCTACAATGAGCAGTTCTTC
NA,NA,TRBV7-6,TRBJ2-1,CASSLGPNSYNEQFF,TGTGCCAGCAGCTTAGGACCCAACTCCTACAATGAGCAGTTCTTC
TRBD1,few,TRBV5-1,TRBJ1-2,CASSNTGGYGYTF,TGCGCCAGCAGCAATACAGGGGGCTATGGCTACACCTTC
NA,few,TRBV4-2,TRBJ2-7,CASSKDLGAYEQYF,TGTGCCAGCAGCAAAGATTTGGGCGCCTACGAGCAGTACTTC
TRBD1,few,TRBV12-3/TRBV12-4,TRBJ2-7,CASRRTGDGSSYEQYF,TGTGCCAGCAGGCGGACAGGGGACGGGAGCTCCTACGAGCAGTACTTC
TRBD1,NA,TRBV4-1,TRBJ1-3,CASSRPGTGGSGNTIYF,TGCGCCAGCAGCCGCCCCGGGACAGGTGGCTCTGGAAACACCATATATTTT
TRBD2,few,TRBV27,TRBJ2-1,CASSLAGGPGNEQFF,TGTGCCAGCAGTCTAGCGGGAGGGCCGGGGAATGAGCAGTTCTTC
NA,few,TRBV5-1,TRBJ1-1,CASSLAGVVDTEAFF,TGCGCCAGCAGCTTGGCCGGGGTGGTTGACACTGAAGCTTTCTTT
NA,NA,TRBV5-1,TRBJ2-2,CASSLGLLAPGELFF,TGCGCCAGCAGCTTGGGACTACTAGCCCCCGGGGAGCTGTTTTTT
TRBD2,NA,TRBV11-2,TRBJ2-7,CASSPRRLAGTMGSYEQYF,TGTGCCAGCAGCCCCCGTAGACTAGCGGGGACCATGGGTTCCTACGAGCAGTACTTC
NA,NA,TRBV20-1,TRBJ1-3,CSARSDGRSGNTIYF,TGCAGTGCTAGAAGCGACGGCCGCTCTGGAAACACCATATATTTT
NA,many,TRBV20-1,TRBJ2-1,CSARRTHNEQFF,TGCAGTGCTAGAAGGACACACAATGAGCAGTTCTTC
NA,many,TRBV5-1,TRBJ2-4,CASSLGRNLAKNIQYF,TGCGCCAGCAGCTTGGGTAGGAACCTAGCCAAAAACATTCAGTACTTC
TRBD2,NA,TRBV20-1,TRBJ2-7,CSARLAGESSYEQYF,TGCAGTGCTAGACTAGCGGGCGAGAGCTCCTACGAGCAGTACTTC
NA,NA,TRBV12-3/TRBV12-4,TRBJ2-6,CASSFLLLDRVLTF,TGTGCCAGCAGTTTCCTCCTTCTAGATCGCGTCCTGACTTTC
NA,NA,TRBV6-4,TRBJ2-3,CASSDDYSTDTQYF,TGTGCCAGCAGTGACGACTACAGCACAGATACGCAGTATTTT
NA,once,TRBV9,TRBJ2-2,CASSLGGGAGTGELFF,TGTGCCAGCAGCTTGGGGGGGGGCGCAGGGACCGGGGAGCTGTTTTTT
NA,NA,TRBV3-1,TRBJ1-5,CASSQALGPYSNQPQHF,TGTGCCAGCAGCCAAGCTCTAGGGCCATATAGCAATCAGCCCCAGCATTTT
TRBD2,few,TRBV7-3,TRBJ2-5,CASSLGLAPYQETQYF,TGTGCCAGCAGCCTGGGACTAGCGCCGTACCAAGAGACCCAGTACTTC
NA,NA,TRBV5-6,TRBJ2-1,CASSSLPYSRSSYNEQFF,TGTGCCAGCAGCTCGCTCCCATATTCCAGGAGCTCCTACAATGAGCAGTTCTTC
NA,NA,TRBV12-3/TRBV12-4,TRBJ2-1,CASSPAPGANEQFF,TGTGCCAGCAGCCCTGCCCCTGGAGCCAATGAGCAGTTCTTC
NA,NA,TRBV5-1,TRBJ2-7,CASSLWTPPGEQYF,TGCGCCAGCAGCTTGTGGACCCCGCCCGGCGAGCAGTACTTC
NA,NA,TRBV20-1,TRBJ1-1,CSARDWGHPNTEAFF,TGCAGTGCTAGAGATTGGGGACACCCGAACACTGAAGCTTTCTTT
TRBD2,NA,TRBV5-1,TRBJ2-2,CASSRIAGGYTGELFF,TGCGCCAGCAGCCGGATAGCGGGAGGCTACACCGGGGAGCTGTTTTTT
NA,NA,TRBV27,TRBJ2-7,CASSYTGGVYEQYF,TGTGCCAGCAGTTACACAGGGGGGGTTTACGAGCAGTACTTC
TRBD2,NA,TRBV5-1,TRBJ2-1,CASSFLGRRGRYNEQFF,TGCGCCAGCAGCTTCCTTGGTCGGCGGGGGAGATACAATGAGCAGTTCTTC